The T cell receptor beta chain under discussion was sequenced for a study of metastatic and nonmetastatic thyroid tumors. About the study: Malignant thyroid and benign thyroid patients provided blood and tumor or nodule tissue whose repertoires were compared.

Study findings and constraints: It was reportedly found that TCR beta diversity was significantly higher in malignant thyroid tumors than in benign nodules, a difference seen in both blood and tumor samples.

Authors' methods: Built for papillary thyroid cancer, a distant-metastasis classifier drew on CDR3 differences across clinicopathological groups. TCRdb re-clonotyped the PCR reads via MiXCR. The V and J calls were not made by the authors but by TCRdb's processing. The profile shows 89,000 or so clones, 8.6% of them singletons. No treatment had been given to any patient before thyroid surgery. Germline V CDR1 and CDR2: MGHDK, SYGVNS. The CDR3 totals 14 residues. Trimming stripped 6 bases from V and 0 bases from J, with 9 bases between. This clone was picked up a small number of times. Its antigen is undetermined. A much larger clone sits a single nucleotide away, making a read error possible.

V and J are TRBV25-1 and TRBJ1-5, with D perhaps TRBD1 (5 bases). This sequence was found in a female donor with papillary thyroid cancer or a benign thyroid nodule (not recorded which). Some clones in this sample may be carry-over from other donors' samples. The sequenced material came from blood. CDR3 sequence (DNA): TGTGCCAGCAGCCGGGGGGATAGCAATCAGCCCCAGCATTTT. Translation gives CASSRGDSNQPQHF.